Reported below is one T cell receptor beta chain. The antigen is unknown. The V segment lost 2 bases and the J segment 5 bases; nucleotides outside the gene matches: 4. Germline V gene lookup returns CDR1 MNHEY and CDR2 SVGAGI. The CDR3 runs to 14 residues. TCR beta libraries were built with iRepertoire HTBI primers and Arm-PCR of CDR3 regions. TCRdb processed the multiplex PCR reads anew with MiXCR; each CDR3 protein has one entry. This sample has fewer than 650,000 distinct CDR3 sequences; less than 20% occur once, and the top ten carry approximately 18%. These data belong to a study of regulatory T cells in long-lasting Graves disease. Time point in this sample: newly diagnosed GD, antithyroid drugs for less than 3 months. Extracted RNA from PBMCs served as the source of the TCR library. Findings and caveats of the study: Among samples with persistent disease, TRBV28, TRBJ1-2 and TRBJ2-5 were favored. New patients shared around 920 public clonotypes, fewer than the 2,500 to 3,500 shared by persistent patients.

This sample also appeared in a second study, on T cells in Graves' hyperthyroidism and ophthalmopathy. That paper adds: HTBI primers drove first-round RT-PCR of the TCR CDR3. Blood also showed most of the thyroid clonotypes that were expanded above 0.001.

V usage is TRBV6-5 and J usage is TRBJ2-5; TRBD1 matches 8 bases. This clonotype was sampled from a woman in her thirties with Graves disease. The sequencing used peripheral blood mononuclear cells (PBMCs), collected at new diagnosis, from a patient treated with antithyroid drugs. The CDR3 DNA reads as TGTGCCAGCAGTTACCCAGGGGGCGCGGAGACCCAGTACTTC. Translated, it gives CASSYPGGAETQYF.